Below are 18 T cell receptor beta chains sequenced from a single sample in a study of shared clonotypes between healthy human individuals. The repertoire was sequenced with immunoSEQ multiplex PCR; TCRdb's copy has only in-frame clones and lacks some. The sample lists approximately 1,000,000 clones, approximately 78% seen once, with 0.52% in the top ten. The sequencing input was memory CD4+ T cells from PBMCs. The subset denotes: CD45RA-negative fraction. The receptors originated from a man younger than 35 in good health. Some clones in this sample may be carry-over from other donors' samples.

This rearrangement joins TRBV11-1 to TRBJ2-5, with D possibly called TRBD1 or TRBD2 (5 bases each). V was cut by 1 base and J by 5 bases, with 17 bases left in between. The CDR3 sequence is 16 residues long. Per germline, CDR1 SGHAT and CDR2 FQDESV (reference sequence). CDR3 coding DNA: TGTGCCAGCAGCTTAGGGCCCGGGCACGAGGGGGAGACCCAGTACTTC. The encoded protein is CASSLGPGHEGETQYF. Supplemented by reference TRBV11-1 and TRBJ2-5, the full variable domain reads EAEVAQSPRYKITEKSQAVAFWCDPISGHATLYWYRQILGQGPELLVQFQDESVVDDSQLPKDRFSAERLKGVDSTLKIQPAELGDSAMYLCASSLGPGHEGETQYFGPGTRLLVL.

This clone was recorded at least ten times. The genes are TRBV2 and TRBJ2-4, with D perhaps matching TRBD1 (5 bases). Germline lookup yields CDR1 SNHLY and CDR2 FYNNEI. V was trimmed by 6 bases and J by 0 bases, leaving 12 bases between them. The CDR3 spans 15 residues. The CDR3 sequence is CASRDTGIAKNIQYF. DNA of the CDR3: TGTGCCAGCAGGGACACAGGAATAGCCAAAAACATTCAGTACTTC.

The chain is built from TRBV6-5 and TRBJ2-7; D not resolved. The germline gives CDR1 MNHEY, CDR2 SVGAGI. The CDR3 has 14 residues. V was shortened by 8 bases and J by 5 bases, with 19 bases between the two germline ends. CDR3 residues: CASARQPSSDEQYF. Written as DNA, the CDR3 is TGTGCCAGCGCCCGGCAGCCGAGTTCTGACGAGCAGTACTTC.

V is TRBV7-2 and J is TRBJ2-1; 10 bases agree with TRBD2. Germline CDR1 is SGHTA and CDR2 is FQGNSA. The CDR3 is 15 residues long. V was pared by 3 bases and J by 6 bases, with 5 bases of the junction left unmatched. The CDR3 here is CASSFLAGVTNEQFF. The CDR3 DNA reads TGTGCCAGCAGCTTCCTAGCGGGAGTAACCAATGAGCAGTTCTTC.

In its sample, this clone was seen a few times. The V and J genes are TRBV30 and TRBJ1-2; D perhaps matches TRBD1 (6 bases). V was trimmed by 2 bases and J by 5 bases, leaving 18 bases between them. CDR3 size: 15 residues. Germline V gene sequence: CDR1 GTSNPN, CDR2 SVGIG (reference sequence). The CDR3 loop is CAWSPKQGIGYGYTF. The CDR3 DNA reads as TGTGCCTGGAGTCCAAAACAGGGAATCGGATATGGCTACACCTTC.

This chain connects TRBV20-1 to TRBJ2-7; 7 nucleotides agree with TRBD1. Germline assignment: CDR1 DFQATT and CDR2 SNEGSKA (reference sequence). The CDR3 sequence is 11 residues long. Losses at the gene ends were 5 bases for V and 11 bases for J; bases not matched to a gene: 9. The CDR3 DNA reads TGCAGTGCTTACCCGGGACAGAGGGAGTACTTC. It yields the protein CSAYPGQREYF.

This clone has only a few counts. This chain uses TRBV12-5 with TRBJ2-1; TRBD2 matches 8 bases. CDR3 size: 12 residues. V was clipped by 9 bases and J by 4 bases; unmatched bases: 2. Germline CDR1 and CDR2: LGHNT and FRNRAP. Written as DNA, the CDR3 is TGTGCTAGCGGGAGGGGTTACAATGAGCAGTTCTTC. It encodes CASGRGYNEQFF.

This clone was seen a single time. The rearrangement joins TRBV7-9 to TRBJ1-4, with unresolved D. Germline V gives CDR1 SEHNR, CDR2 FQNEAQ (reference sequence). The CDR3 is 14 amino acids. V lost 1 base, J lost 2 bases, and 5 bases lay in between. For the CDR3, the DNA is TGTGCCAGCAGCTTAGTAGGTACTAATGAAAAACTGTTTTTT. Protein: CASSLVGTNEKLFF.

The chain carries TRBV7-3 and TRBJ2-3; 9 bases match TRBD2. Germline V lookup: CDR1 SGHTA, CDR2 FQGTGA. The ends lost 5 bases at V and 5 bases at J; junction bases unmatched: 11. The CDR3 is 16 amino acids. CDR3 nucleotide sequence: TGTGCCAGCAGCCCCCAGGGAGCGGGAGGAAGAGATACGCAGTATTTT. Translated: CASSPQGAGGRDTQYF.

This clone was detected a few times. V and J are TRBV7-2 and TRBJ2-3, with 7 bases fitting TRBD2. Trimming at V came to 5 bases and at J to 6 bases, leaving 14 bases not matched to a gene. This CDR3 contains 16 residues. CDR1 SGHTA and CDR2 FQGNSA come from the germline V gene. The CDR3 DNA follows: TGTGCCAGCAGCCCCGATCTAGCGGCGGCCCGGGATACGCAGTATTTT. Its translation: CASSPDLAAARDTQYF.

The J gene is TRBJ1-1, the V gene TRBV18; D is perhaps TRBD1 (6 bases). V gave up 3 bases and J gave up 3 bases, with 11 bases separating them. Germline V gene sequence: CDR1 KGHSH, CDR2 LQKENI. CDR3 size: 14 residues. The CDR3 loop reads CASSPSQGHTEAFF. The CDR3 DNA reads as TGTGCCAGCTCACCCTCCCAGGGGCACACTGAAGCTTTCTTT. Together with reference TRBV18 and TRBJ1-1, the CDR3 gives the full variable domain: NAGVMQNPRHLVRRRGQEARLRCSPMKGHSHVYWYRQLPEEGLKFMVYLQKENIIDESGMPKERFSAEFPKEGPSILRIQQVVRGDSAAYFCASSPSQGHTEAFFGQGTRLTVV.

This clone was counted a few times. Here the CDR3 reads CASSLSVASGGISYEQYF. CDR3 sequence (DNA): TGTGCCAGCAGTTTATCGGTGGCTAGCGGGGGGATCTCCTACGAGCAGTACTTC. This chain joins TRBV27 and TRBJ2-7; 11 bases map to TRBD2. Looked up from germline, CDR1 is MNHEY and CDR2 is SMNVEV (reference sequence). V lost 0 bases to trimming and J lost 0 bases; unmatched junction nucleotides: 7. The CDR3 spans 18 residues.

V and J are TRBV5-1 and TRBJ2-2; D is undetermined. Per the germline V gene, CDR1 is SGHRS and CDR2 is YFSETQ. The CDR3 contains 16 residues. Trimming shortened V by 4 bases and J by 4 bases, and 17 bases separated the two germline ends. CDR3: CASSPDRSWRTGELFF. CDR3 coding DNA: TGCGCCAGCAGCCCGGACCGCAGTTGGCGCACCGGGGAGCTGTTTTTT.

V and J are TRBV6-1 and TRBJ1-5; TRBD1 is a possible D gene (6 bases). V lost 4 bases to trimming and J lost 0 bases, with 13 bases between them. Germline-derived CDR1 and CDR2 are MNHNS and SASEGT. This CDR3 has 16 amino acids. The CDR3 DNA is TGTGCCAGCAGTGCCACAGGGACTCATAGCAATCAGCCCCAGCATTTT. Amino acids: CASSATGTHSNQPQHF.

This clone was detected a few times. This chain links TRBV29-1 with TRBJ2-5; no clear D. CDR3 length equals 9 residues. Germline V gene lookup returns CDR1 SQVTM and CDR2 ANQGSEA. The V end lost 7 bases, the J end lost 3 bases, and 3 bases lay between the germline ends. CDR3 sequence: CSDEETQYF. The CDR3 DNA reads TGCAGCGACGAAGAGACCCAGTACTTC.

In its sample, this clone was seen once. V is TRBV6-1 and J is TRBJ1-3; no firm D call. Trimming pared 6 bases from V and 1 base from J, leaving 13 bases between. CDR3 length: 15 amino acids. CDR1 and CDR2 from the germline V gene are MNHNS and SASEGT. The CDR3 here is CASRTRASSGNTIYF. CDR3 DNA: TGTGCCAGCAGGACACGGGCCTCTTCTGGAAACACCATATATTTT.

The chain joins TRBV30 to TRBJ2-7, with D possibly called TRBD1 or TRBD2 (6 bases each). Germline V gene data show CDR1 as GTSNPN and CDR2 as SVGIG (reference sequence). This CDR3 has 11 amino acids. V was shortened by 7 bases and J by 6 bases, with 13 bases between the two germline ends. The CDR3: CALSRGGEQYF. CDR3 DNA sequence: TGTGCCTTAAGCAGGGGAGGCGAGCAGTACTTC.

V usage is TRBV5-1 and J usage is TRBJ2-1, with TRBD2 matching 13 bases. Germline CDR1 SGHRS, CDR2 YFSETQ. V lost 4 bases, J lost 0 bases, and 10 bases stayed unmatched. The CDR3 covers 19 residues. DNA for the CDR3: TGCGCCAGCAGCGCGCAGACTAGCGGGAGGTCGAGCTCCTACAATGAGCAGTTCTTC. The encoded protein is CASSAQTSGRSSSYNEQFF.